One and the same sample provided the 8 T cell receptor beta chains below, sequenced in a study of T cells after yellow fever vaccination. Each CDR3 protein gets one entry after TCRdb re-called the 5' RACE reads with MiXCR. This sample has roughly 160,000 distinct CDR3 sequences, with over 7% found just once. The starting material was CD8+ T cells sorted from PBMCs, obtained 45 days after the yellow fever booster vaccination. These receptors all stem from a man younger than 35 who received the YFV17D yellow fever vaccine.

The CDR3 DNA follows: TGTGCCAGCAGCCAAGATCGCAGGGGGCGCCTCACAGATACGCAGTATTTT. It translates to CASSQDRRGRLTDTQYF. This chain connects TRBV3-1 to TRBJ2-3; 8 positions match TRBD1. This CDR3 has 17 amino acids. The ends lost 0 bases at V and 2 bases at J; junction bases unmatched: 7. CDR1 is LGHDT, CDR2 YNNKEL, per germline (reference sequence).

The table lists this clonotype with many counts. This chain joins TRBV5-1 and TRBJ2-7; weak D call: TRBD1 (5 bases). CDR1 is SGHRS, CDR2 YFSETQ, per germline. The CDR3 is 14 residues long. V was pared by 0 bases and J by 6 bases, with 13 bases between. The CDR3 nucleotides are TGCGCCAGCAGCTTGGAGCAGGGCGTAGGCGAGCAGTACTTC. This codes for CASSLEQGVGEQYF.

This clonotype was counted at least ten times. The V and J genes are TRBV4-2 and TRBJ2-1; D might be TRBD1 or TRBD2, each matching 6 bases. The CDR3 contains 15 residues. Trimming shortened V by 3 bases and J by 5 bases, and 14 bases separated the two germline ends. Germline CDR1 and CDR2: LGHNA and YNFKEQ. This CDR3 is CASSQGGEADNEQFF. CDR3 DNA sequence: TGTGCCAGCAGCCAGGGGGGCGAAGCGGACAATGAGCAGTTCTTC.

The CDR3 DNA reads TGTGCCAGCAGTTACTCGAAAGGTGCCGGGGTTAACACTGAAGCTTTCTTT. Its protein is CASSYSKGAGVNTEAFF. This chain links TRBV6-5 with TRBJ1-1, with D uncertain. This CDR3 has 17 residues. Per germline, CDR1 MNHEY and CDR2 SVGAGI. The germline V and J ends were trimmed by 0 bases and 2 bases, with 16 bases remaining between them.

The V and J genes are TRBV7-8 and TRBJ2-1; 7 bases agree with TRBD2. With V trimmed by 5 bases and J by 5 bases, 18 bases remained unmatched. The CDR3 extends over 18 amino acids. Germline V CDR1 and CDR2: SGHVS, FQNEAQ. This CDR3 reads CASSLRGSLAASDNEQFF. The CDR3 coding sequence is TGTGCCAGCAGCCTGCGAGGCAGTCTAGCGGCATCAGACAATGAGCAGTTCTTC.

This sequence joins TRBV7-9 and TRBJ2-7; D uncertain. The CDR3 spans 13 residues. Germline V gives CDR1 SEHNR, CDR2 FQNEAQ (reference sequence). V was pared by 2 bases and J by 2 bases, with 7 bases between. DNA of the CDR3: TGTGCCAGCAGCTTAAATCGACCCTACGAGCAGTACTTC. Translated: CASSLNRPYEQYF. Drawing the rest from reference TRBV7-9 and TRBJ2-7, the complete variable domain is DTGVSQNPRHKITKRGQNVTFRCDPISEHNRLYWYRQTLGQGPEFLTYFQNEAQLEKSRLLSDRFSAERPKGSFSTLEIQRTEQGDSAMYLCASSLNRPYEQYFGPGTRLTVT.

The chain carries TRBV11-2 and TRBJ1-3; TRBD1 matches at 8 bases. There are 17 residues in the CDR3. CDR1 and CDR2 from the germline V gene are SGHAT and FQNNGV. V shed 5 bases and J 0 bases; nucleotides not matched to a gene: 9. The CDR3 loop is CASSPSYRGISGNTIYF. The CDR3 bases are TGTGCCAGCAGCCCATCCTACAGGGGGATCTCTGGAAACACCATATATTTT.

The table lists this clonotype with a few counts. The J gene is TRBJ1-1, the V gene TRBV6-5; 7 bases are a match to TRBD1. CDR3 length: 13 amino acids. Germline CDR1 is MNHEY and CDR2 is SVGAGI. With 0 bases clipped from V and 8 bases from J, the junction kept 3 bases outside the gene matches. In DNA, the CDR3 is TGTGCCAGCAGTTACTCACCACAGGGGGAAGCTTTCTTT. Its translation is CASSYSPQGEAFF.